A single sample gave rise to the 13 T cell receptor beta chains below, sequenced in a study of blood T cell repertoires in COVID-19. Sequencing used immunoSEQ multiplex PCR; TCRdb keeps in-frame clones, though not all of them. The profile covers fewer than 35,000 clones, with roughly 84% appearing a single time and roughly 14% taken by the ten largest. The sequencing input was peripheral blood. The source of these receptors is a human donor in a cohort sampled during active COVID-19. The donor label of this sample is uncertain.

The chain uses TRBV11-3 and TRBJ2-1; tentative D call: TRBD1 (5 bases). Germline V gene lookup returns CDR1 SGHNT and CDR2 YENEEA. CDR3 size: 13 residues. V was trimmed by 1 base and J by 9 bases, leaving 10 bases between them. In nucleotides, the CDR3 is TGTGCCAGCAGCTTAGCCCAGGGTCGTGAGCAGTTCTTC. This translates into CASSLAQGREQFF.

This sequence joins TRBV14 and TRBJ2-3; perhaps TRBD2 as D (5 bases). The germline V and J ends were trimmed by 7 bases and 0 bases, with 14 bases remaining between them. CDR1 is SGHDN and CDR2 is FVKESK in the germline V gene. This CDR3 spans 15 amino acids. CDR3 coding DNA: TGTGCCAGCAAGCCTAGCTTATCTAGCACAGATACGCAGTATTTT. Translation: CASKPSLSSTDTQYF. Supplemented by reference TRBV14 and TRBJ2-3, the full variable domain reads EAGVTQFPSHSVIEKGQTVTLRCDPISGHDNLYWYRRVMGKEIKFLLHFVKESKQDESGMPNNRFLAERTGGTYSTLKVQPAELEDSGVYFCASKPSLSSTDTQYFGPGTRLTVL.

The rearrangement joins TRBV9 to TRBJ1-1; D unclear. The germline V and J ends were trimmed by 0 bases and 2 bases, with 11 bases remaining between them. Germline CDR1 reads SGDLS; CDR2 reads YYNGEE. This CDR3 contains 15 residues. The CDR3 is CASSVGGGSNTEAFF. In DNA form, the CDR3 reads TGTGCCAGCAGCGTAGGGGGAGGTTCTAACACTGAAGCTTTCTTT.

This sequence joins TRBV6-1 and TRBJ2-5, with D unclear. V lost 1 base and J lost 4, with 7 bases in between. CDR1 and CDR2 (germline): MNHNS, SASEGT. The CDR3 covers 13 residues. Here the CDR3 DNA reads TGTGCCAGCAGTGAAGTAACATTAGAGACCCAGTACTTC. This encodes CASSEVTLETQYF.

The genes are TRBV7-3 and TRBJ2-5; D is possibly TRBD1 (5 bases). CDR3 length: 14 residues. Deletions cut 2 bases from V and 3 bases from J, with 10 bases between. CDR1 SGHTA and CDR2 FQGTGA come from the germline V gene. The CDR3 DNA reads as TGTGCCAGCAGCTTAGAGCCGGACAAAGAGACCCAGTACTTC. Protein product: CASSLEPDKETQYF.

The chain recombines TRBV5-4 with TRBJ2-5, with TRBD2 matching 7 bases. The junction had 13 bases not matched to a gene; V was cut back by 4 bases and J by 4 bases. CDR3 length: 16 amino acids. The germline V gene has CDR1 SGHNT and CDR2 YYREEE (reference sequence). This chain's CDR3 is CASSARLAGGGETQYF. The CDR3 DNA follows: TGTGCCAGCAGCGCCAGACTAGCAGGTGGAGGAGAGACCCAGTACTTC.

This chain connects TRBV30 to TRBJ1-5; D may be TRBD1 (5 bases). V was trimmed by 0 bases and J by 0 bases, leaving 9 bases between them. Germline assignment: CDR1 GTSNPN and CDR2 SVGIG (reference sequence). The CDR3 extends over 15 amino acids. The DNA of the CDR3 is TGTGCCTGGAGTGTAGGCGGACATAGCAATCAGCCCCAGCATTTT. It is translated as CAWSVGGHSNQPQHF.

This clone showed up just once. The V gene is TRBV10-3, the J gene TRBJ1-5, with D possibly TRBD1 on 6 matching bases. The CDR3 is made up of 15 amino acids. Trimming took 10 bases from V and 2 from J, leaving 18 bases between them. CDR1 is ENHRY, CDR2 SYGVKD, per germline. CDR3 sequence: CATWGGAIGNQPQHF. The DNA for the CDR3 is TGTGCCACATGGGGGGGGGCCATTGGCAATCAGCCCCAGCATTTT.

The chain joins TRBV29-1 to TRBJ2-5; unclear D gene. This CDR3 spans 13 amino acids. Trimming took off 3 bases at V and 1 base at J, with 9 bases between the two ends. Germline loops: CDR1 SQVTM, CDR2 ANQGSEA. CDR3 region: CSVDSGFQETQYF. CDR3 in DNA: TGCAGCGTTGATTCCGGGTTCCAAGAGACCCAGTACTTC.

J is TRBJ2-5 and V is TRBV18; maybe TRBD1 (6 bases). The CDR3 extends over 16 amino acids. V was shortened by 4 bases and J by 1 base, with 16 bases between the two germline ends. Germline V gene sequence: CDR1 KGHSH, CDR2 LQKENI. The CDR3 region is CASSLLVGGFQETQYF. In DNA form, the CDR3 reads TGTGCCAGCTCACTTCTAGTAGGGGGTTTCCAAGAGACCCAGTACTTC.

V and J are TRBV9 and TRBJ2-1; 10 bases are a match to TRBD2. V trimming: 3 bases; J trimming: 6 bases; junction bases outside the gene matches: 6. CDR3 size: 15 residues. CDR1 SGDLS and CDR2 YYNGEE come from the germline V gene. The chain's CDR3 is CASSDELAGINEQFF. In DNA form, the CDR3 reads TGTGCCAGCAGCGACGAACTAGCGGGGATCAATGAGCAGTTCTTC.

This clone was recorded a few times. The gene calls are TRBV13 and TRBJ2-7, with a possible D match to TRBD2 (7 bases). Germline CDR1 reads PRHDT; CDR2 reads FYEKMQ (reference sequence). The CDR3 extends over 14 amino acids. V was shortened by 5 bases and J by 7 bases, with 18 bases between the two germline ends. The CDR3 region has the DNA TGTGCCAGCAGCCACAAGGGGGGGGCCCGGGAGCAGTACTTC. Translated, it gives CASSHKGGAREQYF.

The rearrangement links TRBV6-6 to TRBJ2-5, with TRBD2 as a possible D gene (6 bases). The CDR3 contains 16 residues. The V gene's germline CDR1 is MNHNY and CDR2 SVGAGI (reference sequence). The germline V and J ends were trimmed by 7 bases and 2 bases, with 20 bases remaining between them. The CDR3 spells CASTQPGTDEQETQYF. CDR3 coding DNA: TGTGCCAGCACCCAACCCGGGACTGACGAACAAGAGACCCAGTACTTC.